The 23 T cell receptor beta chains given below trace back to one sample, sequenced in a study of T cell responses to AZD1222 COVID-19 vaccine (dated by TCRdb to the early 2020s). This specimen's time point label, per the study, means: baseline before first vaccination. The library came from the immunoSEQ multiplex PCR assay. TCRdb stores this immuneACCESS table with in-frame sequences only. Part of the clones is absent; in the studies checked, under half of the shortfall reflects unresolved V genes, and no reason is known for the rest. For this sample the table gives about 83,000 clones, of which 86% were detected only once. 8.7% of the sample rests with the top ten. The starting material was peripheral blood, obtained on day 0 of AZD1222 vaccination. These receptors were collected from an adult in good health.

V is TRBV7-8 and J is TRBJ1-2; maybe TRBD1 (6 bases). CDR3 size: 16 residues. With 1 base removed from V and 4 bases from J, the gap between germline ends came to 16 bases. The V gene's germline CDR1 is SGHVS and CDR2 FQNEAQ. CDR3 nucleotides: TGTGCCAGCAGCTTAGGGGCGGGGGCTTTAGTCTATGGCTACACCTTC. This gives the protein CASSLGAGALVYGYTF.

This sequence joins TRBV28 and TRBJ2-2; D assignment may be TRBD1 or TRBD2 (5 bases each). Germline V gene data show CDR1 as MDHEN and CDR2 as SYDVKM. Trimming stripped 1 base from V and 3 bases from J, with 12 bases between. This CDR3 contains 16 residues. CDR3: CASSLYGGSHTGELFF. CDR3 nucleotide sequence: TGTGCCAGCAGTTTATATGGGGGTTCCCACACCGGGGAGCTGTTTTTT.

The chain has TRBV7-2 and TRBJ1-5; D might be TRBD1 (6 bases). Trimming left V 4 bases short and J 6 bases short, with 13 bases between. The CDR3 extends over 14 amino acids. Looked up from germline, CDR1 is SGHTA and CDR2 is FQGNSA. This CDR3 reads CASSSRGGGQPQHF. CDR3 in DNA: TGTGCCAGCAGCTCGAGGGGAGGGGGTCAGCCCCAGCATTTT.

This chain connects TRBV27 to TRBJ2-3; 7 nucleotides match TRBD2. Germline V gene lookup returns CDR1 MNHEY and CDR2 SMNVEV (reference sequence). CDR3 length: 15 amino acids. Trimming took 5 bases from V and 2 from J; bases not matched to a gene: 7. The CDR3 protein is CASSTPLAVTDTQYF. The CDR3 coding sequence is TGTGCCAGCAGTACCCCCCTAGCGGTCACAGATACGCAGTATTTT.

V and J are TRBV5-1 and TRBJ2-3; 9 bases agree with TRBD2. The CDR3 consists of 16 residues. The trim removed 0 bases at V and 2 bases at J, leaving 4 bases unmatched. Per germline, CDR1 SGHRS and CDR2 YFSETQ. The CDR3 nucleotides are TGCGCCAGCAGCTTGGGACTAGCGGTTATCACAGATACGCAGTATTTT. Residues: CASSLGLAVITDTQYF.

The chain carries TRBV28 and TRBJ2-6, with D possibly being TRBD1 (6 bases). The CDR3 consists of 15 residues. Between the trimmed V and J ends, which lost 7 bases and 1 base, there was a span of 11 bases. Germline V lookup: CDR1 MDHEN, CDR2 SYDVKM. The CDR3 region has the DNA TGTGCCAGCAACCCACAGGGATCTGGGGCCAACGTCCTGACTTTC. This sequence encodes CASNPQGSGANVLTF. The full variable domain, with the rest looked up from reference TRBV28 and TRBJ2-6, is DVKVTQSSRYLVKRTGEKVFLECVQDMDHENMFWYRQDPGLGLRLIYFSYDVKMKEKGDIPEGYSVSREKKERFSLILESASTNQTSMYLCASNPQGSGANVLTFGAGSRLTVL.

J is TRBJ1-6 and V is TRBV6-2 or TRBV6-3; D is undetermined. Looked up from germline, CDR1 is MNHEY and CDR2 is SVGEGT. This CDR3 has 15 amino acids. Trimming removed 2 bases at V and 8 bases at J, with 13 bases between. CDR3 sequence: CASSYIASSHSPLHF. CDR3 bases: TGTGCCAGCAGTTACATCGCGTCTTCCCATTCACCCCTCCACTTT.

The chain has TRBV5-1 and TRBJ2-5; TRBD2 matches at 9 bases. Germline lookup yields CDR1 SGHRS and CDR2 YFSETQ. This CDR3 contains 16 residues. Trimming took 2 bases from V and 5 from J; bases not matched to a gene: 10. CDR3 bases: TGCGCCAGCAGCTTTGGGTCTGGAGCGGGGGGTGAGACCCAGTACTTC. This gives the protein CASSFGSGAGGETQYF.

The chain is built from TRBV28 and TRBJ2-6; TRBD1 aligns across 7 bases. J was trimmed by 0 bases and V by 6 bases; bases with no gene match: 8. The germline V gene encodes CDR1 MDHEN and CDR2 SYDVKM. This CDR3 is 17 amino acids long. CDR3 sequence (DNA): TGTGCCAGCAGGACAGGGTCGCGCTTCTCTGGGGCCAACGTCCTGACTTTC. Translated: CASRTGSRFSGANVLTF.

This rearrangement joins TRBV5-6 to TRBJ2-7, with 7 bases aligning to TRBD2. Unmatched junction bases numbered 2, after V lost 1 base and J lost 1 base. CDR1 SGHDT and CDR2 YYEEEE come from the germline V gene. This CDR3 has 14 residues. CDR3 DNA: TGTGCCAGCAGCTTGTCGGGGGGTTCCTACGAGCAGTACTTC. Encoded protein: CASSLSGGSYEQYF.

V and J are TRBV19 and TRBJ1-1; D unclear. Trimming left V 7 bases short and J 1 base short, with 13 bases between. Germline loops: CDR1 LNHDA, CDR2 SQIVND (reference sequence). This CDR3 spans 14 amino acids. The CDR3 loop is CASTLIGGNTEAFF. The CDR3 DNA is TGTGCCAGTACCCTCATAGGCGGGAACACTGAAGCTTTCTTT.

The chain carries TRBV7-2 and TRBJ2-6, with D uncertain. Trimming removed 2 bases from V and 1 base from J, with 9 bases in between. CDR3 length equals 16 residues. CDR1 and CDR2 (germline): SGHTA, FQGNSA. DNA for the CDR3: TGTGCCAGCAGCTTACTACCCGGGTCTGGGGCCAACGTCCTGACTTTC. Translated, it gives CASSLLPGSGANVLTF.

The V and J genes are TRBV10-2 and TRBJ2-7; 8 bases fit TRBD1. Germline-derived CDR1 and CDR2 are WSHSY and SAAADI. The CDR3 loop spans 12 amino acids. With 8 bases clipped from V and 4 bases from J, the junction kept 4 bases outside the gene matches. CDR3 sequence (DNA): TGCGCCAGCGGACAGGGCTATTACGAGCAGTACTTC. Translated: CASGQGYYEQYF.

In this sample, this clone turned up a few times. The chain has TRBV18 and TRBJ1-3; D call uncertain. The CDR3 consists of 15 residues. Germline assignment: CDR1 KGHSH and CDR2 LQKENI. V lost 4 bases and J 0 bases, leaving 10 bases between the germline ends. CDR3 sequence (DNA): TGTGCCAGCTCACTAGCAGAAGTCTCTGGAAACACCATATATTTT. It codes for CASSLAEVSGNTIYF.

The count of this clone is one. The chain is built from TRBV5-5 and TRBJ2-6; D ambiguous. This CDR3 comprises 15 residues. Germline lookup yields CDR1 SGHKS and CDR2 YYEKEE (reference sequence). With 4 bases removed from V and 7 bases from J, the gap between germline ends came to 15 bases. As DNA, the CDR3 is TGTGCCAGCAGCCAAGACCCAGTGGGAGCCAACGTCCTGACTTTC. Amino acids: CASSQDPVGANVLTF.

The CDR3 loop reads CASSDGQGLRKEQYF. In nucleotides, the CDR3 is TGTGCCAGCAGCGACGGACAGGGGCTAAGGAAGGAGCAGTACTTC. The chain links TRBV9 to TRBJ2-7, with TRBD1 matching 9 bases. Losses at the gene ends were 3 bases for V and 7 bases for J; bases not matched to a gene: 11. The germline V gene has CDR1 SGDLS and CDR2 YYNGEE. The CDR3 loop spans 15 amino acids.

Written as DNA, the CDR3 is TGTGCCAGCACTCCGCAGGGTCACTATGGCTACACCTTC. Translating it yields CASTPQGHYGYTF. The chain combines TRBV28 with TRBJ1-2; D might be TRBD1 (5 bases). The V gene lost 7 bases and the J gene lost 3 bases, with 12 bases spanning the gap. The length of the CDR3 is 13 residues. Germline V gene sequence: CDR1 MDHEN, CDR2 SYDVKM.

The CDR3 region has the DNA TGTGCCAGCAGCTTAGAAAGAACGTACGAGCAGTACTTC. Protein: CASSLERTYEQYF. The V gene is TRBV7-2, the J gene TRBJ2-7; D remains ambiguous. V was cut by 1 base and J by 4 bases, with 8 bases left in between. In germline, CDR1 is SGHTA, CDR2 FQGNSA. This CDR3 comprises 13 residues. The variable domain in full, completed from reference TRBV7-2 and TRBJ2-7, reads GAGVSQSPSNKVTEKGKDVELRCDPISGHTALYWYRQSLGQGLEFLIYFQGNSAPDKSGLPSDRFSAERTGGSVSTLTIQRTQQEDSAVYLCASSLERTYEQYFGPGTRLTVT.

This sequence joins TRBV28 and TRBJ2-7; 9 bases align to TRBD1. J lost 2 bases, V lost 6 bases, and 8 bases had no gene match. The CDR3 sequence is 15 residues long. The germline V gene has CDR1 MDHEN and CDR2 SYDVKM. In DNA, the CDR3 is TGTGCCAGCAGACCGACCGACAGGGGGACCTACGAGCAGTACTTC. Translated, it gives CASRPTDRGTYEQYF.

CDR3 DNA: TGTGCCAGCAGCTTAAAACTAGCGGGGATAAACTACGAGCAGTACTTC. Translated, it gives CASSLKLAGINYEQYF. The gene calls are TRBV7-9 and TRBJ2-7, with TRBD2 matching over 10 bases. This CDR3 has 16 amino acids. In germline, CDR1 is SEHNR, CDR2 FQNEAQ (reference sequence). V was pared by 2 bases and J by 3 bases, with 7 bases of the junction left unmatched. The full variable domain, its missing parts supplied by reference TRBV7-9 and TRBJ2-7, is DTGVSQNPRHKITKRGQNVTFRCDPISEHNRLYWYRQTLGQGPEFLTYFQNEAQLEKSRLLSDRFSAERPKGSFSTLEIQRTEQGDSAMYLCASSLKLAGINYEQYFGPGTRLTVT.

A few counts support this clone. The J gene is TRBJ2-7, the V gene TRBV24-1; D is unresolved. CDR3 length: 14 amino acids. CDR1 and CDR2 (germline): KGHDR, SFDVKD. V lost 2 bases and J 5 bases, leaving 12 bases between the germline ends. CDR3 DNA sequence: TGTGCCACCAGTGATTCCGGAGAACCGGACGAGCAGTACTTC. Its translation is CATSDSGEPDEQYF.

The chain joins TRBV24-1 to TRBJ2-3, with TRBD1 identical over 7 bases. With V trimmed by 3 bases and J by 6 bases, 17 bases remained unmatched. The CDR3 is made up of 18 amino acids. Per the germline V gene, CDR1 is KGHDR and CDR2 is SFDVKD. The CDR3: CATSDPSGGRRHRDTQYF. CDR3 sequence (DNA): TGTGCCACCAGTGATCCGTCAGGGGGACGCCGTCATCGGGATACGCAGTATTTT.

The chain combines TRBV25-1 with TRBJ1-4, with D possibly matching TRBD1 (5 bases). Trimming removed 5 bases at V and 3 bases at J, with 7 bases between. Germline V gene sequence: CDR1 MGHDK, CDR2 SYGVNS. The CDR3 consists of 13 residues. The CDR3 protein is CASSRRANEKLFF. The CDR3 bases are TGTGCCAGCAGTCGCAGGGCTAATGAAAAACTGTTTTTT.